The 12 T cell receptor beta chains below all came from one sample that was sequenced in a study of early T cells in non-severe SARS-CoV-2 infection. TCRdb reprocessed the 5' RACE reads via MiXCR and lists one record per CDR3 protein. Of about 80,000 distinct CDR3 sequences in the sample, over 4% were seen once. Sequencing was performed on whole blood, taken at baseline. These receptors all stem from an adult who was a healthcare worker with PCR-confirmed SARS-CoV-2 infection or an uninfected control (not recorded which).

This clonotype was detected many times. The chain is built from TRBV29-1 and TRBJ2-3, with 14 bases fitting TRBD2. This CDR3 has 14 amino acids. V shed 6 bases and J 3 bases; nucleotides not matched to a gene: 2. The V gene's germline CDR1 is SQVTM and CDR2 ANQGSEA. The CDR3 region is CSVRTSGRTDTQYF. In DNA, the CDR3 is TGCAGCGTCCGGACTAGCGGGAGGACAGATACGCAGTATTTT.

The rearrangement links TRBV3-1 to TRBJ2-1, with D possibly TRBD2 on 6 matching bases. Germline V gene data show CDR1 as LGHDT and CDR2 as YNNKEL (reference sequence). V was pared by 4 bases and J by 6 bases, with 13 bases between. The CDR3 extends over 14 amino acids. CDR3 in amino acids: CASSLGTFTNEQFF. Here the CDR3 DNA reads TGTGCCAGCAGCCTTGGGACTTTTACCAATGAGCAGTTCTTC.

This clonotype appeared many times. V gene TRBV6-5 combines with J gene TRBJ1-1; D is uncertain. Germline values: CDR1 MNHEY, CDR2 SVGAGI. This CDR3 spans 15 amino acids. The ends were cut back, 8 bases at V and 6 bases at J, with 22 bases in the middle. CDR3 nucleotide sequence: TGTGCCAGCCACCACCCCCCAGAAGGCCTCTCTGAAGCTTTCTTT. Translating gives CASHHPPEGLSEAFF.

Many counts were recorded for this clonotype. V usage is TRBV20-1 and J usage is TRBJ1-2; D is possibly TRBD1 (5 bases). With 5 bases removed from V and 4 bases from J, the gap between germline ends came to 11 bases. Germline values: CDR1 DFQATT, CDR2 SNEGSKA (reference sequence). This CDR3 comprises 12 residues. The CDR3 is CSAGRTGYGYTF. The CDR3 nucleotides are TGCAGTGCTGGCAGAACAGGCTATGGCTACACCTTC.

This clonotype rates as medium-sized (0.01 to 0.1%). The chain recombines TRBV20-1 with TRBJ2-1, with a possible D match to TRBD1 (5 bases). The CDR3 spans 17 residues. Trimming removed 1 base at V and 2 bases at J, with 18 bases between. CDR1 DFQATT and CDR2 SNEGSKA come from the germline V gene (reference sequence). Here the CDR3 DNA reads TGCAGTGCTAGAGCACACCCTGCAGGGAACGCCTACAATGAGCAGTTCTTC. The encoded protein is CSARAHPAGNAYNEQFF.

This clonotype was seen more than once but under ten times. The CDR3 DNA reads TGTGCCAGCAGCGATGCGGGCCGTGGTTGGGGCCTCACCGGGGAGCTGTTTTTT. Protein: CASSDAGRGWGLTGELFF. The chain has TRBV27 and TRBJ2-2; D assignment may be TRBD1 or TRBD2 (5 bases each). The CDR3 spans 18 residues. CDR1 and CDR2 from the germline V gene are MNHEY and SMNVEV (reference sequence). V dropped 6 bases and J dropped 4 bases, with 24 bases sitting between them.

This clonotype has a count of ten or more. The chain has TRBV9 and TRBJ2-3; D perhaps matches TRBD1 (5 bases). The CDR3 has 14 amino acids. The V end lost 4 bases, the J end lost 0 bases, and 9 bases lay between the germline ends. Germline V lookup: CDR1 SGDLS, CDR2 YYNGEE. The CDR3 region is CASSSRTSTDTQYF. The CDR3 DNA reads as TGTGCCAGCAGCTCCCGGACAAGCACAGATACGCAGTATTTT.

A few counts support this clonotype. This chain links TRBV7-9 with TRBJ1-2, with D tentatively TRBD1 (6 bases). Trimming shortened V by 4 bases and J by 5 bases, and 14 bases separated the two germline ends. This CDR3 comprises 14 residues. In germline, CDR1 is SEHNR, CDR2 FQNEAQ (reference sequence). For the CDR3, the DNA is TGTGCCAGCAGCTCCACAGGGTTCGGGTATGGCTACACCTTC. Protein sequence: CASSSTGFGYGYTF.

There are many counts of this clonotype. CDR3: CASSSRGDTTSGTSYNEQFF. In DNA form, the CDR3 reads TGTGCCAGCTCCTCAAGGGGGGATACAACTAGCGGGACCTCCTACAATGAGCAGTTCTTC. The V and J genes are TRBV18 and TRBJ2-1; 10 nucleotides match TRBD2. The junction had 17 bases not matched to a gene; V was cut back by 6 bases and J by 0 bases. Germline lookup yields CDR1 KGHSH and CDR2 LQKENI. The CDR3 spans 20 residues.

This clonotype appeared many times. The chain has TRBV3-1 and TRBJ2-2, with 10 bases fitting TRBD2. Trimming cost V 6 bases and J 4 bases; bases outside gene matches: 17. This CDR3 is 19 amino acids long. Germline loops: CDR1 LGHDT, CDR2 YNNKEL (reference sequence). The CDR3 DNA follows: TGTGCCAGCAGTCACACGAACCAGGGAGTAGCGGGGGGCACCGGGGAGCTGTTTTTT. Its protein is CASSHTNQGVAGGTGELFF.

This clonotype came up a few times. CDR3 sequence reads: CAISEGSEEQYF. The CDR3 region has the DNA TGTGCCATCAGTGAGGGGTCTGAAGAGCAGTACTTC. The J gene is TRBJ2-7, the V gene TRBV10-3; no firm D call. The CDR3 runs 12 residues. CDR1 is ENHRY, CDR2 SYGVKD, per germline. V was trimmed by 2 bases and J by 7 bases, leaving 9 bases between them.

The chain carries TRBV5-4 and TRBJ2-7, with TRBD1 identical over 7 bases. J was trimmed by 0 bases and V by 4 bases; bases with no gene match: 13. Germline CDR1 reads SGHNT; CDR2 reads YYREEE (reference sequence). This CDR3 is built from 17 residues. As DNA, the CDR3 is TGTGCCAGCAGCGCTAGTCCGGGACAGAGATTCTCCTACGAGCAGTACTTC. Protein sequence: CASSASPGQRFSYEQYF.